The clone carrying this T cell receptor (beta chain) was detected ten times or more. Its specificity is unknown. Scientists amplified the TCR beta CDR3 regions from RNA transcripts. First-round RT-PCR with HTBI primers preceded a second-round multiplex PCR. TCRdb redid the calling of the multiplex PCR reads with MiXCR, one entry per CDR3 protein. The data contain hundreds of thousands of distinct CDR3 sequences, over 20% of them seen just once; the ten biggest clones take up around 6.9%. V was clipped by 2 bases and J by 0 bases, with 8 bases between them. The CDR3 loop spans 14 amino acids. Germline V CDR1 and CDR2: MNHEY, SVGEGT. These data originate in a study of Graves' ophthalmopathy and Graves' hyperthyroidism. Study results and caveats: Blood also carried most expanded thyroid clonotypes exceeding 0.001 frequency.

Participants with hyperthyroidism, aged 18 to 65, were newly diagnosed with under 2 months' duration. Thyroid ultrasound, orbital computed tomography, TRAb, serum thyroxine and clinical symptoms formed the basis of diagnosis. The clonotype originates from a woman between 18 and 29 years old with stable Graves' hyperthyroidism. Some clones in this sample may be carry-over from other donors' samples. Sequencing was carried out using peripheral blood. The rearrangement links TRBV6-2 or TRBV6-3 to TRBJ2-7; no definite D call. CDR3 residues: CASSYGKTSYEQYF. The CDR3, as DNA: TGTGCCAGCAGTTACGGAAAAACCTCCTACGAGCAGTACTTC.